Below, one T cell receptor (beta chain) is given with its context. What it binds is not known. The data were obtained in a study of CXCR3-negative and CXCR3-positive naive CD8 T cells. Study-level points and caveats: In naive cells, CXCR3-negative and CXCR3-positive subsets had similar TRBV-TRBJ usage; memory cells differed.

CDR3 length: 15 amino acids. Germline lookup yields CDR1 SGHNT and CDR2 YYREEE (reference sequence). Preparation of TRB cDNA libraries relied on 5' RACE carrying UMI labels. From its re-call of the 5' RACE reads, TCRdb lists each CDR3 protein once, without DNA. In total, the table holds 8,000 or so distinct CDR3 sequences. Cells that were CD45RO-CCR7+CD27+CD95- constituted naive CD8+ T cells. The receptor comes from a human donor in good health. Some clones in this sample may be carry-over from other donors' samples. The sequenced sample was naive CXCR3- CD8+ T cells from blood. Subset given: CD45RO-CCR7+CD27+CD95- naive CD8+ T cells lacking CXCR3 (TNR3-). The J gene is TRBJ2-2, the V gene TRBV5-4; TCRdb outputs TRBD1, but without DNA this stays unchecked. CDR3: CASSWTREYTGELFF. The entire variable domain, with the rest obtained from reference TRBV5-4 and TRBJ2-2, is as follows: ETGVTQSPTHLIKTRGQQVTLRCSSQSGHNTVSWYQQALGQGPQFIFQYYREEENGRGNFPPRFSGLQFPNYSSELNVNALELDDSALYLCASSWTREYTGELFFGEGSRLTVL.